This T cell receptor beta chain is drawn from a study of blood T cell repertoires in COVID-19. Only in-frame clones appear in the TCRdb table, and some are missing; sequencing was by immunoSEQ multiplex PCR. The top ten hold approximately 2.5% of the sample, which has a few hundred thousand clones, about nine tenths seen once. The sample was peripheral blood. The clonotype comes from a person aged 18 to 29 with COVID-19, enrolled during active disease.

The CDR3 DNA is TGCGCCAGCAGCCTAGAACGGTCGGGACTAGCGGGCCCCTACGAGCAGTACTTC. Translation: CASSLERSGLAGPYEQYF. The chain joins TRBV4-3 to TRBJ2-7; 12 bases align to TRBD2. Trimming cost V 4 bases and J 2 bases; bases outside gene matches: 12. This CDR3 is 18 amino acids long. The germline CDR1 and CDR2 sequences are LGHNA and YSLEER.